This T cell receptor beta chain was sequenced for a study of cytomegalovirus exposure and HLA in healthy donors (dated by TCRdb to the late 2010s). For the study in its entirety: According to a later analysis, one platform produced both the 120 validation repertoires and the approximately 600 repertoires of the first cohort. The study aimed to test whether cataloging public T cell receptors could reveal signatures of past pathogen exposure. Along with the roughly 710-subject first cohort, a separate validation cohort of some 130 different subjects was used. High-throughput TCR immunosequencing, statistical association of individual TCRs with disease status, and machine learning were combined to predict cytomegalovirus infection status.

As to this clone: Its antigen remains undetermined. No clone much larger than this one lies a single base away; base qualities are absent.

Overall study results and their limits: A few of the identified cytomegalovirus-associated TCR beta chains were confirmed in vitro to be specific for cytomegalovirus antigens. Most TCR sequences were seen in very few donors, while some public TCRs were found in many individuals. The authors suggested that the approach could potentially be extended to other disease states and immunological phenotypes. The study listed around 160 TCR beta chains as associated with cytomegalovirus. Cytomegalovirus status was reported to be diagnosed by the classifier with high specificity and sensitivity in both the original and validation cohorts. The validation cohort had no HLA typing available for a later analysis, so co-occurrence within that cohort was assessed over all 130 or so repertoires. In a later analysis, TCRs clustered in the first cohort were found to also tend to co-occur in the 120 validation repertoires, with about 93% of cluster scores above 0.

The donors were included in the validation cohort of roughly 130 subjects, a group kept apart from the roughly 670-subject first cohort. Preparation of the library involved the immunoSEQ multiplex PCR assay. The authors' analysis ran thus. A statistical classification framework was built for diagnosing cytomegalovirus status from the catalog of TCR beta chain sequences. Entries here come from immuneACCESS through TCRdb and include only in-frame sequences with V and J called. Some clones fail to appear in such tables; in the studies checked, an unresolved V gene covers under half of the shortfall, and the cause of the remainder is unknown. The V and J calls and clone size are taken from that table; D and trimming were inferred from the DNA. Here the sample has roughly 200,000 clones; around nine tenths occur a single time. Around 7.2% of the sample is in the top ten clones. The clonotype comes from a man under 40 in good health and CMV-seropositive. Sequencing input: PBMCs.

The CDR3 region: CASSQKGLRVVGHNEQFF. The sequenced DNA: TGTGCCAGCAGCCAAAAAGGCCTCAGGGTGGTGGGGCACAATGAGCAGTTCTTC. The chain is made from TRBV14 and TRBJ2-1; perhaps TRBD1 is the D gene, with 5 bases matching. Including the terminal cysteine and phenylalanine, the CDR3 comprises 18 residues. CDR3 DNA is the only sequence kept; it has 54 bases, read in frame from the first base. V is clipped by 2 bases and J by 5 bases, and the sequence between their germline boundaries is 22 bases long. Taken from the germline V gene, the CDR1 and CDR2 loops are SGHDN and FVKESK.